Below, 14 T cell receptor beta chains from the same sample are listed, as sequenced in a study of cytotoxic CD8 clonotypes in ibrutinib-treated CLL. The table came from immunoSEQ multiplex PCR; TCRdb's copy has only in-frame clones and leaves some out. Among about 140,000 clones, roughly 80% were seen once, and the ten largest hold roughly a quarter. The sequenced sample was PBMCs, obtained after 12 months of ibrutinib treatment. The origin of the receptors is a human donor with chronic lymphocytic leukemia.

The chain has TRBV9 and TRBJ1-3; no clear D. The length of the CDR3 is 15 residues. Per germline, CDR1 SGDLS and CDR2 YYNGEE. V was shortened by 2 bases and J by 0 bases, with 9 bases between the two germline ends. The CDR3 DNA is TGTGCCAGCAGCGTTGCGGGGAGCTCTGGAAACACCATATATTTT. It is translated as CASSVAGSSGNTIYF.

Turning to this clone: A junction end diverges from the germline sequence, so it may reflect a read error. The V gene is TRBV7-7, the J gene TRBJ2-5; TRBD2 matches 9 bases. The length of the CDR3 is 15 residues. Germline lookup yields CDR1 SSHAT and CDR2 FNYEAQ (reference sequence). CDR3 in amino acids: CASSSIAGVQETQYF. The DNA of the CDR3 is TGTGCTAGCAGCTCAATAGCGGGAGTTCAAGAGACCCAGTACTTC.

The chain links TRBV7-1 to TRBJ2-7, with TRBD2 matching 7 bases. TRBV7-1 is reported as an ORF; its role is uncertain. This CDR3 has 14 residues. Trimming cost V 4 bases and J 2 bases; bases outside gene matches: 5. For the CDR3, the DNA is TGTGCCAGCAGCTTACGCGGACTAGCCTACGAGCAGTACTTC. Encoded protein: CASSLRGLAYEQYF.

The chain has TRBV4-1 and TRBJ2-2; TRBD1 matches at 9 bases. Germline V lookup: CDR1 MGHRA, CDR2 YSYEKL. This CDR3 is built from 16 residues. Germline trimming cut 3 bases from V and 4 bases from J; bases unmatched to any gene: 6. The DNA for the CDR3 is TGCGCCAGCAGCCATATGACAGGGGGAGGCACCGGGGAGCTGTTTTTT. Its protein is CASSHMTGGGTGELFF.

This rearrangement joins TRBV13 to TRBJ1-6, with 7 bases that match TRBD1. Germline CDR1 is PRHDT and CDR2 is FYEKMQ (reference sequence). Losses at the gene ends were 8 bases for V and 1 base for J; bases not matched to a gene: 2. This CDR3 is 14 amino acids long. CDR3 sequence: CASGGQSYNSPLHF. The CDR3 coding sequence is TGTGCCAGCGGGGGACAGTCCTATAATTCACCCCTCCACTTT.

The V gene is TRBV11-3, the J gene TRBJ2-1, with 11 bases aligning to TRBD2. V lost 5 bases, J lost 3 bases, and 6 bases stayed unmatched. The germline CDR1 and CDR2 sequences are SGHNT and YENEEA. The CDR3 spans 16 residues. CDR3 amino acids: CASSRSLAGGYNEQFF. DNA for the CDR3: TGTGCCAGCAGCCGTTCCCTAGCGGGGGGCTACAATGAGCAGTTCTTC.

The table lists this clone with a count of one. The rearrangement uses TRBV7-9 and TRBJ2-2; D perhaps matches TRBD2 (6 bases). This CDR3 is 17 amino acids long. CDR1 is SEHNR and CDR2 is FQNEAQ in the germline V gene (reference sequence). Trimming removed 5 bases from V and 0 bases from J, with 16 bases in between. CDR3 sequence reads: CASSRAVGLTNTGELFF. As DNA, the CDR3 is TGTGCCAGCAGCCGGGCCGTGGGACTTACGAACACCGGGGAGCTGTTTTTT.

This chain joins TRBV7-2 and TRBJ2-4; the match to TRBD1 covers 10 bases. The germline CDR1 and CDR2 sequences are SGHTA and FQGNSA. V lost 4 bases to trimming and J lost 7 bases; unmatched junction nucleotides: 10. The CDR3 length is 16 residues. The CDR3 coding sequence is TGTGCCAGCAGCTCATCCGCCGGGACAGGGGAGAACATTCAGTACTTC. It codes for CASSSSAGTGENIQYF.

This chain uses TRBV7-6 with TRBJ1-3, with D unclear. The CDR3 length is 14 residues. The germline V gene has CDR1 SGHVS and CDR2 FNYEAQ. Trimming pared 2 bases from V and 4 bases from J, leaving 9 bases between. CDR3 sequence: CASSLRETGNTIYF. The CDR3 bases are TGTGCCAGCAGCTTAAGAGAGACGGGAAACACCATATATTTT.

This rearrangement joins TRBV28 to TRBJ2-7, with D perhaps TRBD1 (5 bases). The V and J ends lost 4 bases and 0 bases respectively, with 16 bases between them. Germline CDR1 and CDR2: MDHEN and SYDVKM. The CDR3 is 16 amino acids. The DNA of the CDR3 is TGTGCCAGCAGTTACGAAGGGGTAGTCAGCTCCTACGAGCAGTACTTC. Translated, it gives CASSYEGVVSSYEQYF.

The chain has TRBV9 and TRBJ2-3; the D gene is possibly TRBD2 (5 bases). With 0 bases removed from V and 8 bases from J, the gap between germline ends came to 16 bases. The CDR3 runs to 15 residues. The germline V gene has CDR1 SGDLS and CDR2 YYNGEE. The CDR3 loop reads CASSVVTSGSGTQYF. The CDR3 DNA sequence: TGTGCCAGCAGCGTAGTGACCAGCGGTTCGGGTACGCAGTATTTT.

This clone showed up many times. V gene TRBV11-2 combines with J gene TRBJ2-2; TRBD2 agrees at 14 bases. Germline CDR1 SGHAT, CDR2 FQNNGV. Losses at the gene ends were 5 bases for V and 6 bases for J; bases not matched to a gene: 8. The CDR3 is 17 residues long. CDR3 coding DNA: TGTGCCAGCAGCAGAGGACTAGCGGGAGGAAGGGCCGGGGAGCTGTTTTTT. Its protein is CASSRGLAGGRAGELFF.

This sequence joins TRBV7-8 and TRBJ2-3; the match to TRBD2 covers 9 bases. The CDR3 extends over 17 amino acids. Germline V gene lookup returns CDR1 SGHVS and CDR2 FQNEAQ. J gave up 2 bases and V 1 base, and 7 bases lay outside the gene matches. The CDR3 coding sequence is TGTGCCAGCAGCTTAGTTCGCCTAGCGGGGATCACAGATACGCAGTATTTT. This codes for CASSLVRLAGITDTQYF.

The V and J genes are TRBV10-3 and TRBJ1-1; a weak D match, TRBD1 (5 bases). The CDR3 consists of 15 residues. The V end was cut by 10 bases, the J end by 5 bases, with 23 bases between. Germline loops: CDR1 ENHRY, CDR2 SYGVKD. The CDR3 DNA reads TGTGCCAGTAAATTAGGGGCCTTTGGAGGAACTGAAGCTTTCTTT. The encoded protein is CASKLGAFGGTEAFF.